Each of the 3 T cell receptor beta chains below was sequenced from the same sample in a study of blood T cell repertoires in COVID-19. Sequenced by immunoSEQ multiplex PCR; TCRdb stores in-frame clones only, minus some. The data contain about 100,000 clones, about 90% of them seen just once; the ten biggest clones take up around 6.9%. Material: peripheral blood. These TCRs come from a man aged 30 to 39 in a cohort sampled during active COVID-19.

This clone has more than one count but fewer than ten. This chain connects TRBV5-1 to TRBJ2-2, with D perhaps matching TRBD2 (6 bases). CDR3 size: 15 residues. Germline CDR1 is SGHRS and CDR2 is YFSETQ. V was shortened by 4 bases and J by 1 base, with 11 bases between the two germline ends. The CDR3 nucleotides are TGCGCCAGCAGCCCGGGACTTCTGAACACCGGGGAGCTGTTTTTT. This gives the protein CASSPGLLNTGELFF.

This clone was recorded only once. The rearrangement joins TRBV5-4 to TRBJ2-4, with a tentative D call TRBD2 (5 bases). Germline-derived CDR1 and CDR2 are SGHNT and YYREEE (reference sequence). CDR3 length equals 15 residues. The V gene lost 3 bases and the J gene lost 5 bases, with 15 bases spanning the gap. CDR3 bases: TGTGCCAGCAGCTCCCAAGGACTTTCCCAAAACATTCAGTACTTC. It translates to CASSSQGLSQNIQYF.

The chain uses TRBV29-1 and TRBJ2-3, with 12 positions matching TRBD2. CDR1 and CDR2 from the germline V gene are SQVTM and ANQGSEA. The CDR3 spans 14 residues. Unmatched junction bases numbered 3, after V lost 7 bases and J lost 1 base. CDR3 in DNA: TGCAGCGCCGGACTAGCGGGGCGCACAGATACGCAGTATTTT. Encoded protein: CSAGLAGRTDTQYF.